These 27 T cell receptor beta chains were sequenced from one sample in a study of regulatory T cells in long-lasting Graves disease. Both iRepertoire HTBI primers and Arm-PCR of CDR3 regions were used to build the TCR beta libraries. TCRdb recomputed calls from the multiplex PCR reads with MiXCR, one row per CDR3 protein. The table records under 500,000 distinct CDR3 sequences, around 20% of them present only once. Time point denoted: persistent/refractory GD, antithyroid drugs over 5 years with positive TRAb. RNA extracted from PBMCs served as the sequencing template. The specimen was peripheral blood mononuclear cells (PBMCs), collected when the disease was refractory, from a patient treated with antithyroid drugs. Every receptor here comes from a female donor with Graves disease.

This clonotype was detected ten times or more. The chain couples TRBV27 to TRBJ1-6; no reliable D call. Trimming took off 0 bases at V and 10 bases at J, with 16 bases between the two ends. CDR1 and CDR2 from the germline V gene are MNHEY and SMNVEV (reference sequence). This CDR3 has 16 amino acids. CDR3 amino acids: CASSLSEPFLTSPLHF. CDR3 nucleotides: TGTGCCAGCAGTTTATCAGAACCCTTCCTTACGTCACCCCTCCACTTT.

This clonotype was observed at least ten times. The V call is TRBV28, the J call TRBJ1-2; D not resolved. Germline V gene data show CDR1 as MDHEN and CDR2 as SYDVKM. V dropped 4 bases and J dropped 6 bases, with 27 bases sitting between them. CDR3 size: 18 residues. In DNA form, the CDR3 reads TGTGCCAGCAGTTCGTATAACCCCTTGGGAGGGAACCGGAATGGCTACACCTTC. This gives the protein CASSSYNPLGGNRNGYTF.

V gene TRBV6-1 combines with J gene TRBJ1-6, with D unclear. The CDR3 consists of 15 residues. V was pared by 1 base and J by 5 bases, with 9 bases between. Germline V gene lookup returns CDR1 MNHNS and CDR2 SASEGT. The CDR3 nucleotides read TGTGCCAGCAGTGAAGGACGGCTTCATAATTCACCCCTCCACTTT. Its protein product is CASSEGRLHNSPLHF.

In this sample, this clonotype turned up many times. CDR3 coding DNA: TGTGCCAGCAGCTTCAGGTTTGAGACCCAGTACTTC. Residues: CASSFRFETQYF. The V gene is TRBV7-9, the J gene TRBJ2-5; D unresolved. Deletions cut 3 bases from V and 5 bases from J, with 7 bases between. Germline V lookup: CDR1 SEHNR, CDR2 FQNEAQ (reference sequence). This CDR3 spans 12 amino acids.

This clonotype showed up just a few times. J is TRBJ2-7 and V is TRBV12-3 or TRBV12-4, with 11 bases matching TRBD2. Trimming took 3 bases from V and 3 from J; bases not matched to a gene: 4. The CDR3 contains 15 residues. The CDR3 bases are TGTGCCAGCAGTTTGACTAGCGGGATTCTCTACGAGCAGTACTTC. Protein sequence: CASSLTSGILYEQYF.

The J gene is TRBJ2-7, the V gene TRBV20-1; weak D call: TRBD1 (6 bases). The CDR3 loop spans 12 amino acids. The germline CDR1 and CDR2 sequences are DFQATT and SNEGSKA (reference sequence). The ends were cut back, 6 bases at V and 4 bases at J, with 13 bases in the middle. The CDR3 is CSAEGQTYEQYF. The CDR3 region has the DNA TGCAGTGCGGAAGGACAGACTTACGAGCAGTACTTC.

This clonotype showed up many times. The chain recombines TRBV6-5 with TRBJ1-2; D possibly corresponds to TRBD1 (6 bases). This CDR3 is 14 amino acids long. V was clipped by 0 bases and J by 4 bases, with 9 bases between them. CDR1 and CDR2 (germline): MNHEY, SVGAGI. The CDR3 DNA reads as TGTGCCAGCAGTTACTCAACAGGGACCTATGGCTACACCTTC. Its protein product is CASSYSTGTYGYTF.

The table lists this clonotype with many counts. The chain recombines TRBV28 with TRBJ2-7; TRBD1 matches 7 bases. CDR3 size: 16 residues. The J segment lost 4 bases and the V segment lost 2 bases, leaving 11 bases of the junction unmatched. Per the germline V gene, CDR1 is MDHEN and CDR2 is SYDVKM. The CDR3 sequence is CASSLVVPGQIYEQYF. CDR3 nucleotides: TGTGCCAGCAGTTTAGTCGTCCCGGGACAGATTTACGAGCAGTACTTC.

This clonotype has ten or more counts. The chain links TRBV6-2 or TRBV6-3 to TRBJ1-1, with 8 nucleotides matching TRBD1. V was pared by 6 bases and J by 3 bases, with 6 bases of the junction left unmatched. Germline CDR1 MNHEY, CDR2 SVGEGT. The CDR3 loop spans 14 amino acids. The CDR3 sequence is CASSPGQGDTEAFF. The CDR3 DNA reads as TGTGCCAGCAGCCCCGGACAGGGTGACACTGAAGCTTTCTTT.

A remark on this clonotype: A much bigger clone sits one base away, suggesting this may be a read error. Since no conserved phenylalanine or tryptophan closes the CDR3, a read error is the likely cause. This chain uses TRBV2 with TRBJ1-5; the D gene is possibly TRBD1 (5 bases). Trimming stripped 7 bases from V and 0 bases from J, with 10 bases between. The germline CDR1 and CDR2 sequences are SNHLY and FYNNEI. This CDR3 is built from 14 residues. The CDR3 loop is CASTSGNSNQPQHL. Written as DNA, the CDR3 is TGTGCCAGCACCTCAGGGAATAGCAATCAGCCCCAGCATCTT.

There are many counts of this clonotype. The CDR3, as DNA: TGTGCCAGCAGTTTAGCCCCATTGGGATCCCGGGCTTTCTTT. Translating gives CASSLAPLGSRAFF. The chain links TRBV12-3 or TRBV12-4 to TRBJ1-1; D is undetermined. The CDR3 is made up of 14 amino acids. Trimming took 0 bases from V and 11 from J, leaving 16 bases between them.

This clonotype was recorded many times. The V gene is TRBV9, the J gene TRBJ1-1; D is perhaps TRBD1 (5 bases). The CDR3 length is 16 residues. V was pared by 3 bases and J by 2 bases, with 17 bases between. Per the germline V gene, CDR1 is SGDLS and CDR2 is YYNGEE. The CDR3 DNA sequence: TGTGCCAGCAGCGCACAACCGGGACCGATAAACACTGAAGCTTTCTTT. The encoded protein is CASSAQPGPINTEAFF.

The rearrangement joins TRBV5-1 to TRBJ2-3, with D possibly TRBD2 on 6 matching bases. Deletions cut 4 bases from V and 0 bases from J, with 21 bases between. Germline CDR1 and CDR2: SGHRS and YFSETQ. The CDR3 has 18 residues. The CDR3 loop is CASSPSSAGIASTDTQYF. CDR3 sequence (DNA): TGCGCCAGCAGCCCCTCCTCTGCGGGAATCGCTAGCACAGATACGCAGTATTTT. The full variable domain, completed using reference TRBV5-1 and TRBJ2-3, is KAGVTQTPRYLIKTRGQQVTLSCSPISGHRSVSWYQQTPGQGLQFLFEYFSETQRNKGNFPGRFSGRQFSNSRSEMNVSTLELGDSALYLCASSPSSAGIASTDTQYFGPGTRLTVL.

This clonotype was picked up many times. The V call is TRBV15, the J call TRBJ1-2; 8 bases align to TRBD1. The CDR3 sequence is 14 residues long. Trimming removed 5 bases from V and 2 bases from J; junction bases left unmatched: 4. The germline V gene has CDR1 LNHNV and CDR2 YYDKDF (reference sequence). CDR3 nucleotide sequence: TGTGCCACCAGCTCCCGGACAGGGAACTATGGCTACACCTTC. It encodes CATSSRTGNYGYTF. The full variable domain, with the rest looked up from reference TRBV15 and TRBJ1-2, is DAMVIQNPRYQVTQFGKPVTLSCSQTLNHNVMYWYQQKSSQAPKLLFHYYDKDFNNEADTPDNFQSRRPNTSFCFLDIRSPGLGDTAMYLCATSSRTGNYGYTFGSGTRLTVV.

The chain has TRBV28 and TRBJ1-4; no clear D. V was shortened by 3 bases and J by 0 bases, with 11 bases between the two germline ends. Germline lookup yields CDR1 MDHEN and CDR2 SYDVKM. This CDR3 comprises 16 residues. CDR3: CASSLAQQATNEKLFF. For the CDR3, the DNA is TGTGCCAGCAGTTTGGCCCAGCAAGCAACTAATGAAAAACTGTTTTTT.

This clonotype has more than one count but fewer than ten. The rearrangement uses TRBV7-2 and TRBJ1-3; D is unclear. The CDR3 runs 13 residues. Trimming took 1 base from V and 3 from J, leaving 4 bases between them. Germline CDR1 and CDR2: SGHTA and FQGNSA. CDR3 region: CASSLGFGNTIYF. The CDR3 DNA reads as TGTGCCAGCAGCTTAGGGTTTGGAAACACCATATATTTT.

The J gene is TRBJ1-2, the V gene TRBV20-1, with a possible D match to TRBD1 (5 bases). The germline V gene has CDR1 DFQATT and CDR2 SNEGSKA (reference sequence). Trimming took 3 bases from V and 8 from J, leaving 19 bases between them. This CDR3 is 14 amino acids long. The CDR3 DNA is TGCAGTGCTAGGAAGGAGGGGCAGGGCCACGGCTACACCTTC. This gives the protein CSARKEGQGHGYTF.

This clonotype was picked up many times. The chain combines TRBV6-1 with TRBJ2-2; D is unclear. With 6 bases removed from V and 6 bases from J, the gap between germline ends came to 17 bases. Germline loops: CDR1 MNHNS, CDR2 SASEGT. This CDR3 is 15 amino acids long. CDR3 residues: CASRLGLGFPGELFF. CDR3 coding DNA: TGTGCCAGCAGACTTGGTTTGGGATTCCCCGGGGAGCTGTTTTTT.

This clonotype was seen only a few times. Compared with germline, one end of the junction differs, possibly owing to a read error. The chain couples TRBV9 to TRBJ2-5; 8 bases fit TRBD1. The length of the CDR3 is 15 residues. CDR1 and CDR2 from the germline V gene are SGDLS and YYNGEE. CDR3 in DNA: TGTGCCAGCAGCGTAGCCGGGACAGGTCAAGAGACTCAGTACTTC. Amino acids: CASSVAGTGQETQYF.

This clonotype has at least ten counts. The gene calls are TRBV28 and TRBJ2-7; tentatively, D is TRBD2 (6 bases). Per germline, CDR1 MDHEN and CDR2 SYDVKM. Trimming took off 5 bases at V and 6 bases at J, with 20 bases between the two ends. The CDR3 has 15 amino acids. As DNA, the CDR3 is TGTGCCAGCAGTCCTACTAGCTTTCGGGCTTCCGAGCAGTACTTC. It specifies CASSPTSFRASEQYF.

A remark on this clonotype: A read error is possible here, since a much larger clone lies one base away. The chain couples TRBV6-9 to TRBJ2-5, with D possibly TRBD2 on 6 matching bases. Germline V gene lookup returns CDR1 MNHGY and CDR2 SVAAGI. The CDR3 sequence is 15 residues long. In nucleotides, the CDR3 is TGTGCCAACAGTTACAAGGGAGGCGGCGGGGAGACCCAGTACTTC. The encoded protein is CANSYKGGGGETQYF.

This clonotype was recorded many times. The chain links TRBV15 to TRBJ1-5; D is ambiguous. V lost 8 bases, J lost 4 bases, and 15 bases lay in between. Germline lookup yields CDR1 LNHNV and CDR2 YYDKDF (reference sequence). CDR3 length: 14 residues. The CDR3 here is CATQEPGLNQPQHF. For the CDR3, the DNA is TGTGCCACCCAAGAGCCGGGTCTAAATCAGCCCCAGCATTTT.

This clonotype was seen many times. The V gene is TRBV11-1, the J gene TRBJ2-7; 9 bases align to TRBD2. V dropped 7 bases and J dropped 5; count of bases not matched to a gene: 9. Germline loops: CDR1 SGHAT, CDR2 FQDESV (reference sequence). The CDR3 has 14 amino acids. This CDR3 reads CASTIDSGSDEQYF. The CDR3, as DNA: TGTGCCAGCACCATTGATAGCGGGAGTGACGAGCAGTACTTC.

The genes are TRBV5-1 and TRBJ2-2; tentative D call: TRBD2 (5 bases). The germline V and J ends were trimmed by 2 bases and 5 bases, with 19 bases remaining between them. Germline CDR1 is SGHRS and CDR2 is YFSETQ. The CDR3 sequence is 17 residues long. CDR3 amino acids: CASSLGPQRRITGELFF. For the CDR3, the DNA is TGCGCCAGCAGCTTAGGGCCCCAGCGGCGGATTACCGGGGAGCTGTTTTTT.

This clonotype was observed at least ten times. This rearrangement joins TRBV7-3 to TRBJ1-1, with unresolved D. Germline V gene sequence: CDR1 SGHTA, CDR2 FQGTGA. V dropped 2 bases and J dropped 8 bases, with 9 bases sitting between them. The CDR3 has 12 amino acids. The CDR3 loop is CASSLANSEAFF. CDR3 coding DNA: TGTGCCAGCAGCTTAGCCAACTCCGAAGCTTTCTTT.

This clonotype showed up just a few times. CDR3 loop: CASSLDGERETQYF. The CDR3 nucleotides are TGTGCCAGCAGTTTAGACGGGGAACGAGAGACCCAGTACTTC. The chain recombines TRBV27 with TRBJ2-5; D is perhaps TRBD2 (5 bases). V was shortened by 2 bases and J by 4 bases, with 11 bases between the two germline ends. The V gene's germline CDR1 is MNHEY and CDR2 SMNVEV (reference sequence). The CDR3 has 14 amino acids.

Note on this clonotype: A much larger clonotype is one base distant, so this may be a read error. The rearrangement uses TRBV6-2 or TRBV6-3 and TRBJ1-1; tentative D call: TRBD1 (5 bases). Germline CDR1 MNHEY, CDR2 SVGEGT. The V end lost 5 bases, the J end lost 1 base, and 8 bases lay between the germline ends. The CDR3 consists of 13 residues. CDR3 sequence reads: CASSGAWNTEAFF. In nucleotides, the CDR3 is TGTGCCAGCAGTGGGGCGTGGAACACTGAAGCTTTCTTT.